This T cell receptor (beta chain) was found in a study of STAT5B mutations in CD4+ large granular lymphocyte leukemia. Broader study findings: 8/27 top patient clones versus 2/35 control clones were TRBV06-family.

Germline V CDR1 and CDR2: MDHEN, SYDVKM. The germline V and J ends were trimmed by 3 bases and 1 base, with 12 bases remaining between them. The CDR3 totals 15 residues. Comments on this clone: The target antigen is unknown.

Original data processing: Productive clonotypes were detectable down to 2.59 x 10-5 frequency. Assay: immunoSEQ multiplex PCR; the TCRdb copy retains only in-frame clones and omits some. V, J and clone size were drawn from that table, and D and trimming were deduced from the DNA. The data show roughly 24,000 clones, with 55% to 75% seen just once and almost 0.65% held by the top ten. This clonotype was obtained from a human donor in good health. This rearrangement joins TRBV28 to TRBJ1-1, with unresolved D. The specimen sequenced was CD4+ T cells from blood buffy coats. CDR3 loop: CASSFLARANTEAFF. The DNA of the CDR3 is TGTGCCAGCAGTTTTCTTGCCCGAGCGAACACTGAAGCTTTCTTT.